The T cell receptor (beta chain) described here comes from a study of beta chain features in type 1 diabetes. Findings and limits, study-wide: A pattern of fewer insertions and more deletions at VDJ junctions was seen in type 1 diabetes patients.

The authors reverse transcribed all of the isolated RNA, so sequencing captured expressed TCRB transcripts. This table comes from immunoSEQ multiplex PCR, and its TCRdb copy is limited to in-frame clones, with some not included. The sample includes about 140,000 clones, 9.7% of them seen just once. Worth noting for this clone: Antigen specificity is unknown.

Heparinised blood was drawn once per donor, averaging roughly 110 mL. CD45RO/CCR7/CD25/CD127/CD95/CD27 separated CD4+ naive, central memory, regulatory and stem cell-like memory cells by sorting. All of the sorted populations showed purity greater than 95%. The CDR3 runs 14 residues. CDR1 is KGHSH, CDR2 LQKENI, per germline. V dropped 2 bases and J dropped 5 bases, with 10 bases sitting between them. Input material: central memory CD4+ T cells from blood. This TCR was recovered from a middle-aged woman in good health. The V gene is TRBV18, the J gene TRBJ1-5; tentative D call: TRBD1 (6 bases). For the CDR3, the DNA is TGTGCCAGCTCACCAGGGGCAGGGGATCAGCCCCAGCATTTT. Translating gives CASSPGAGDQPQHF.